Listed here are 7 T cell receptor beta chains from one sample, sequenced in a study of regulatory T cells in long-lasting Graves disease. Described time point: newly diagnosed GD, antithyroid drugs for less than 3 months. Construction of the TCR library relied on RNA isolated from PBMCs. In building TCR beta libraries, iRepertoire HTBI primers were used together with Arm-PCR of CDR3 regions. TCRdb itself ran the multiplex PCR reads through MiXCR, one entry per CDR3 protein. The repertoire has about 540,000 distinct CDR3 sequences, roughly 14% of them found once; the top ten carry 10%. This sample was also put to use in a study of T cells in Graves' hyperthyroidism and ophthalmopathy.

The sequenced sample was peripheral blood mononuclear cells (PBMCs), obtained at new diagnosis, from a patient treated with antithyroid drugs. The receptor source for this set is a man aged 25-45 years with Graves disease.

The table lists this clonotype with many counts. The V gene is TRBV24-1, the J gene TRBJ2-3; D is uncertain. This CDR3 is built from 13 residues. Germline V gives CDR1 KGHDR, CDR2 SFDVKD. The germline V and J ends were trimmed by 4 bases and 6 bases, with 10 bases remaining between them. CDR3 nucleotide sequence: TGTGCCACCAGTGAGCCGAATGAGGATACGCAGTATTTT. It yields the protein CATSEPNEDTQYF.

This chain uses TRBV20-1 with TRBJ1-6, with TRBD1 identical over 9 bases. Germline-derived CDR1 and CDR2 are DFQATT and SNEGSKA (reference sequence). With V trimmed by 1 base and J by 9 bases, 4 bases remained unmatched. This CDR3 has 14 residues. The CDR3 region has the DNA TGCAGTGCTAGAGCCGGGACAGGGCCTTCACCCCTCCACTTT. It is translated as CSARAGTGPSPLHF.

In regard to this clonotype: One base separates it from a far larger clone, so it is likely a read error. The chain employs TRBV5-4 and TRBJ2-7; TRBD2 matches at 9 bases. With 4 bases clipped from V and 0 bases from J, the junction kept 5 bases outside the gene matches. Germline loops: CDR1 SGHNT, CDR2 YYREEE (reference sequence). CDR3 length: 15 amino acids. The CDR3 DNA sequence: TGTGCCAGCAGCCTCCCTAGCGGGGACTCCTACGAGCAGTACTTC. Translated, it gives CASSLPSGDSYEQYF. The full variable domain, completed using reference TRBV5-4 and TRBJ2-7, is ETGVTQSPTHLIKTRGQQVTLRCSSQSGHNTVSWYQQALGQGPQFIFQYYREEENGRGNFPPRFSGLQFPNYSSELNVNALELDDSALYLCASSLPSGDSYEQYFGPGTRLTVT.

Comments on this clonotype: A read error may produce the germline difference seen at one junction end. The V call is TRBV20-1, the J call TRBJ2-3, with 9 bases fitting TRBD2. This CDR3 region has 16 residues. CDR1 and CDR2 from the germline V gene are DFQATT and SNEGSKA (reference sequence). The CDR3 sequence: CSAGDLLAGATDTQYF. CDR3 bases: TGCAGTGCTGGAGATTTGTTAGCGGGGGCCACAGATACGCAGTATTTT.

The table lists this clonotype with many counts. J is TRBJ1-2 and V is TRBV27; 12 positions agree with TRBD1. The junction had 5 bases not matched to a gene; V was cut back by 5 bases and J by 7 bases. Germline CDR1 is MNHEY and CDR2 is SMNVEV (reference sequence). This CDR3 contains 14 residues. The CDR3 nucleotides are TGTGCCAGCAGTGTGGGACAGGGGGCGCTTGGCTACACCTTC. Translating gives CASSVGQGALGYTF.

There are many counts of this clonotype. The rearrangement uses TRBV7-8 and TRBJ1-1, with a weak D call TRBD1 (6 bases). The V end lost 4 bases, the J end lost 10 bases, and 16 bases lay between the germline ends. The CDR3 is 13 residues long. Germline-derived CDR1 and CDR2 are SGHVS and FQNEAQ. The CDR3 loop reads CASSSGQFFRAFF. The CDR3 nucleotides are TGTGCCAGCAGCTCTGGACAGTTCTTTAGAGCTTTCTTT. Full variable domain (remainder filled in from reference TRBV7-8 and TRBJ1-1): GAGVSQSPRYKVAKRGQDVALRCDPISGHVSLFWYQQALGQGPEFLTYFQNEAQLDKSGLPSDRFFAERPEGSVSTLKIQRTQQEDSAVYLCASSSGQFFRAFFGQGTRLTVV.

The chain combines TRBV6-1 with TRBJ2-7; D is possibly TRBD2 (6 bases). Trimming removed 7 bases at V and 4 bases at J, with 17 bases between. Looked up from germline, CDR1 is MNHNS and CDR2 is SASEGT. CDR3 length: 14 amino acids. As DNA, the CDR3 is TGTGCCAGCATCCACGGGGCGGGACCTTACGAGCAGTACTTC. It encodes CASIHGAGPYEQYF.